The next 30 T cell receptor beta chains were all read from a single sample in a study of OX40 agonist ivuxolimab in advanced cancers. TCRdb keeps only in-frame clones here, not all; method: immunoSEQ multiplex PCR. The data contain 65,000 to 90,000 clones, 88% of them seen just once; the ten biggest clones take up about 0.78%. The material was CD4+ or CD8+ T cells sorted from blood, obtained in a trial of the OX40 agonist ivuxolimab. These receptors were collected from an adult with an advanced solid tumor such as melanoma, head and neck, liver or kidney cancer.

In this sample, this clone turned up once. The chain uses TRBV9 and TRBJ2-7; D unresolved. V was cut by 1 base and J by 5 bases, with 16 bases left in between. This CDR3 has 15 amino acids. Germline V CDR1 and CDR2: SGDLS, YYNGEE. The CDR3 region is CASSVNGVWGNEQYF. CDR3 DNA: TGTGCCAGCAGCGTAAACGGTGTGTGGGGTAACGAGCAGTACTTC.

The chain joins TRBV5-4 to TRBJ2-3, with D uncertain. Deletions cut 6 bases from V and 2 bases from J, with 13 bases between. The CDR3 loop spans 14 amino acids. Germline-derived CDR1 and CDR2 are SGHNT and YYREEE (reference sequence). The CDR3 region is CASTPEGLTDTQYF. The CDR3 DNA sequence: TGTGCCAGCACCCCGGAAGGCCTCACAGATACGCAGTATTTT.

This clone was detected many times. The V call is TRBV10-2, the J call TRBJ2-1; D gene unclear. The CDR3 is 12 amino acids. CDR1 and CDR2 (germline): WSHSY, SAAADI. V was cut by 6 bases and J by 7 bases, with 10 bases left in between. The CDR3, as DNA: TGCGCCAGCAGACCAGTGGGAAATGAGCAGTTCTTC. Its translation: CASRPVGNEQFF.

The J gene is TRBJ2-5, the V gene TRBV5-4, with D maybe TRBD1 (6 bases). CDR3 length: 14 amino acids. CDR1 is SGHNT, CDR2 YYREEE, per germline (reference sequence). V dropped 0 bases and J dropped 7 bases, with 13 bases sitting between them. CDR3 nucleotide sequence: TGTGCCAGCAGCTTGGACAGGGCCTGGGGGACCCAGTACTTC. This translates into CASSLDRAWGTQYF.

The V and J genes are TRBV14 and TRBJ2-5; 7 nucleotides align to TRBD1. Losses at the gene ends were 0 bases for V and 2 bases for J; bases not matched to a gene: 6. Germline CDR1 is SGHDN and CDR2 is FVKESK. This CDR3 has 16 residues. The CDR3 region has the DNA TGTGCCAGCAGCCAAGATCTTGACAGGGTTCAAGAGACCCAGTACTTC. Translated: CASSQDLDRVQETQYF.

DNA for the CDR3: TGCGCCAGCAGCCCCGGGACTAAGGGTGAGACCCAGTACTTC. Amino acid sequence: CASSPGTKGETQYF. The chain couples TRBV5-1 to TRBJ2-5; 7 nucleotides align to TRBD2. V trimming: 4 bases; J trimming: 5 bases; junction bases outside the gene matches: 8. The CDR3 is 14 residues long. Germline V gene sequence: CDR1 SGHRS, CDR2 YFSETQ.

V and J are TRBV5-1 and TRBJ1-1; 7 nucleotides agree with TRBD1. Germline V gene sequence: CDR1 SGHRS, CDR2 YFSETQ. The CDR3 has 14 amino acids. V shed 4 bases and J 6 bases; nucleotides not matched to a gene: 9. CDR3 DNA: TGCGCCAGCAGCCTTGACAGGGCGAGGGCTGAAGCTTTCTTT. This sequence encodes CASSLDRARAEAFF.

This clone has just one count. The chain joins TRBV18 to TRBJ2-5, with D uncertain. CDR1 KGHSH and CDR2 LQKENI come from the germline V gene. The CDR3 is 13 amino acids. V was shortened by 3 bases and J by 1 base, with 6 bases between the two germline ends. The DNA for the CDR3 is TGTGCCAGCTCACCCGAGATCCAAGAGACCCAGTACTTC. Translating it yields CASSPEIQETQYF.

This clone was seen only once. V is TRBV2 and J is TRBJ1-4, with D perhaps matching TRBD1 (6 bases). Germline V CDR1 and CDR2: SNHLY, FYNNEI. Deletions cut 9 bases from V and 4 bases from J, with 12 bases between. The CDR3 has 13 amino acids. The CDR3 DNA follows: TGTGCCAGTAGGACAGACTATAATGAAAAACTGTTTTTT. Amino acids: CASRTDYNEKLFF.

This chain uses TRBV18 with TRBJ2-7; a weak D match, TRBD2 (5 bases). Germline values: CDR1 KGHSH, CDR2 LQKENI. This CDR3 has 15 amino acids. Trimming removed 3 bases at V and 6 bases at J, with 18 bases between. CDR3 amino acids: CASSPRDESEAEQYF. The CDR3 nucleotides are TGTGCCAGCTCACCGAGGGATGAGAGCGAGGCCGAGCAGTACTTC. Full variable domain (outside the CDR3, taken from reference TRBV18 and TRBJ2-7): NAGVMQNPRHLVRRRGQEARLRCSPMKGHSHVYWYRQLPEEGLKFMVYLQKENIIDESGMPKERFSAEFPKEGPSILRIQQVVRGDSAAYFCASSPRDESEAEQYFGPGTRLTVT.

The J gene is TRBJ2-7, the V gene TRBV19; 8 bases line up with TRBD1. J lost 5 bases, V lost 5 bases, and 8 bases had no gene match. The CDR3 spans 14 residues. The germline gives CDR1 LNHDA, CDR2 SQIVND (reference sequence). In DNA, the CDR3 is TGTGCCAGTAGTCCGAGGACAGGGCGCGACGAGCAGTACTTC. It codes for CASSPRTGRDEQYF.

The rearrangement joins TRBV18 to TRBJ1-1, with TRBD1 as a possible D gene (5 bases). Trimming took 4 bases from V and 3 from J, leaving 30 bases between them. Germline V gives CDR1 KGHSH, CDR2 LQKENI. There are 20 residues in the CDR3. The CDR3 DNA reads TGTGCCAGCTCACGGGCCACTCTAGCCTTCGGGGCGAAGAGGCACACTGAAGCTTTCTTT. Translating gives CASSRATLAFGAKRHTEAFF.

The chain carries TRBV20-1 and TRBJ2-7, with unresolved D. With 2 bases removed from V and 5 bases from J, the gap between germline ends came to 7 bases. CDR1 and CDR2 from the germline V gene are DFQATT and SNEGSKA (reference sequence). The CDR3 totals 11 residues. CDR3 amino acids: CSARSRNEQYF. The DNA of the CDR3 is TGCAGTGCTAGAAGTAGAAACGAGCAGTACTTC.

CDR3 nucleotides: TGTGCCAGCAACCCCCCTTCTGGAGCCTATGGCTACACCTTC. This gives the protein CASNPPSGAYGYTF. The J gene is TRBJ1-2, the V gene TRBV28; the D is unclear. CDR1 and CDR2 (germline): MDHEN, SYDVKM. The CDR3 spans 14 residues. Between the trimmed V and J ends, which lost 7 bases and 4 bases, there was a span of 16 bases.

This clone was counted a single time. V gene TRBV11-2 combines with J gene TRBJ2-7; TRBD2 aligns across 7 bases. V dropped 1 base and J dropped 3; count of bases not matched to a gene: 6. There are 15 residues in the CDR3. CDR1 SGHAT and CDR2 FQNNGV come from the germline V gene. The CDR3 nucleotides read TGTGCCAGCAGCTTAGCGGGAGGACCCGGCTACGAGCAGTACTTC. Translating it yields CASSLAGGPGYEQYF.

The gene calls are TRBV18 and TRBJ2-7; D call uncertain. This CDR3 has 14 residues. The germline gives CDR1 KGHSH, CDR2 LQKENI. The V end lost 2 bases, the J end lost 0 bases, and 8 bases lay between the germline ends. In DNA, the CDR3 is TGTGCCAGCTCACCAGACGGGTTCTCCTACGAGCAGTACTTC. Its protein product is CASSPDGFSYEQYF.

The chain employs TRBV5-6 and TRBJ2-1; unclear D gene. The V gene lost 0 bases and the J gene lost 6 bases, with 13 bases spanning the gap. This CDR3 is built from 15 residues. Germline V gene sequence: CDR1 SGHDT, CDR2 YYEEEE. The CDR3 nucleotides read TGTGCCAGCAGCTTGGCTCGTCAGCGACTCAATGAGCAGTTCTTC. This encodes CASSLARQRLNEQFF.

V and J are TRBV7-9 and TRBJ2-7, with 10 bases lining up with TRBD2. V was clipped by 0 bases and J by 4 bases; unmatched bases: 3. The CDR3 is 15 amino acids. Germline V lookup: CDR1 SEHNR, CDR2 FQNEAQ (reference sequence). The CDR3 loop is CASSLALAGEYEQYF. In DNA, the CDR3 is TGTGCCAGCAGCTTAGCGCTAGCGGGGGAGTACGAGCAGTACTTC.

The V gene is TRBV4-2, the J gene TRBJ2-7; 9 positions agree with TRBD1. The CDR3 sequence is 15 residues long. CDR1 is LGHNA and CDR2 is YNFKEQ in the germline V gene. Germline trimming cut 3 bases from V and 5 bases from J; bases unmatched to any gene: 8. The CDR3 protein is CASSHDNRGLDEQYF. The CDR3 DNA reads TGTGCCAGCAGCCACGACAACAGGGGGCTCGACGAGCAGTACTTC.

The rearrangement links TRBV7-2 to TRBJ2-2; 8 bases are shared with TRBD1. CDR1 and CDR2 (germline): SGHTA, FQGNSA. This CDR3 region has 17 residues. With V trimmed by 5 bases and J by 1 base, 9 bases remained unmatched. In nucleotides, the CDR3 is TGTGCCAGCAGCCCTACGATGGGGACAGGGAACACCGGGGAGCTGTTTTTT. Residues: CASSPTMGTGNTGELFF. Filled out from reference TRBV7-2 and TRBJ2-2, the complete variable domain reads GAGVSQSPSNKVTEKGKDVELRCDPISGHTALYWYRQSLGQGLEFLIYFQGNSAPDKSGLPSDRFSAERTGGSVSTLTIQRTQQEDSAVYLCASSPTMGTGNTGELFFGEGSRLTVL.

The chain joins TRBV2 to TRBJ2-2; 11 nucleotides match TRBD2. The CDR3 has 15 residues. V dropped 6 bases and J dropped 5; count of bases not matched to a gene: 5. Germline-derived CDR1 and CDR2 are SNHLY and FYNNEI. CDR3 DNA: TGTGCCAGCAGAGGTCTAGCGGGAGGTACCGGGGAGCTGTTTTTT. As protein: CASRGLAGGTGELFF.

With respect to this clone: A junction boundary mismatches the germline segment, possibly from a read error. The chain couples TRBV7-7 to TRBJ2-5; D may be TRBD2 (5 bases). This CDR3 region has 14 residues. The V gene's germline CDR1 is SSHAT and CDR2 FNYEAQ (reference sequence). The CDR3 nucleotides are TGTGCTAGCAGCTTCTACGGAGGCGGGGAGACCCAGTACTTC. Translated: CASSFYGGGETQYF.

The chain carries TRBV10-3 and TRBJ2-2; 11 nucleotides align to TRBD1. Per the germline V gene, CDR1 is ENHRY and CDR2 is SYGVKD. The CDR3 totals 15 residues. The junction had 5 bases not matched to a gene; V was cut back by 6 bases and J by 5 bases. The CDR3 region has the DNA TGTGCCATCAGACGGGGGACAGGGGGGACCGGGGAGCTGTTTTTT. It is translated as CAIRRGTGGTGELFF.

This chain joins TRBV11-3 and TRBJ2-2, with D tentatively TRBD2 (6 bases). Germline V CDR1 and CDR2: SGHNT, YENEEA. The CDR3 is made up of 16 amino acids. V was cut by 0 bases and J by 3 bases, with 11 bases left in between. CDR3 sequence: CASSLEKWGDTGELFF. The DNA for the CDR3 is TGTGCCAGCAGCTTAGAAAAGTGGGGGGACACCGGGGAGCTGTTTTTT. Full variable domain (remainder filled in from reference TRBV11-3 and TRBJ2-2): EAGVVQSPRYKIIEKKQPVAFWCNPISGHNTLYWYLQNLGQGPELLIRYENEEAVDDSQLPKDRFSAERLKGVDSTLKIQPAELGDSAVYLCASSLEKWGDTGELFFGEGSRLTVL.

This clone was seen once. The chain employs TRBV19 and TRBJ2-7; no clear D. The V gene's germline CDR1 is LNHDA and CDR2 SQIVND (reference sequence). The CDR3 length is 14 residues. V lost 3 bases, J lost 2 bases, and 11 bases lay in between. CDR3 in amino acids: CASSIGRQAYEQYF. DNA of the CDR3: TGTGCCAGTAGTATTGGGCGGCAAGCCTACGAGCAGTACTTC.

The V gene is TRBV28, the J gene TRBJ2-1, with TRBD2 matching over 15 bases. Trimming removed 7 bases from V and 7 bases from J; junction bases left unmatched: 5. In germline, CDR1 is MDHEN, CDR2 SYDVKM. The CDR3 length is 15 residues. The CDR3 DNA reads TGTGCCAGCATTCCCGGGACTAGCGGGAGGAATGAGCAGTTCTTC. This encodes CASIPGTSGRNEQFF.

This clone was counted once. This chain links TRBV7-2 with TRBJ2-3; no definite D call. Trimming stripped 4 bases from V and 2 bases from J, with 7 bases between. Germline loops: CDR1 SGHTA, CDR2 FQGNSA. The CDR3 runs 13 residues. CDR3 DNA: TGTGCCAGCAGCTACCAATCCACAGATACGCAGTATTTT. The encoded protein is CASSYQSTDTQYF.

This chain connects TRBV19 to TRBJ2-5; TRBD2 is a possible D gene (5 bases). From germline, CDR1 is LNHDA and CDR2 SQIVND (reference sequence). The CDR3 is 12 amino acids. V lost 10 bases and J lost 2, with 11 bases in between. The DNA for the CDR3 is TGTGCCACCGGACGGACTCAAGAGACCCAGTACTTC. Residues: CATGRTQETQYF.

A few counts support this clone. The J gene is TRBJ2-1, the V gene TRBV4-2; weak D call: TRBD2 (6 bases). The V and J ends lost 0 bases and 1 base respectively, with 10 bases between them. The CDR3 has 16 residues. Germline CDR1 is LGHNA and CDR2 is YNFKEQ. The CDR3 DNA reads as TGTGCCAGCAGCCAAGATCTAAGCGGGTCCTACAATGAGCAGTTCTTC. This codes for CASSQDLSGSYNEQFF.

The chain carries TRBV7-2 and TRBJ1-1; possibly TRBD1 for D (5 bases). The CDR3 is 15 amino acids. Germline CDR1 and CDR2: SGHTA and FQGNSA. V was cut by 5 bases and J by 1 base, with 14 bases left in between. The CDR3 DNA reads TGTGCCAGCAGCCGTACGGGACGCACGAACACTGAAGCTTTCTTT. Its protein is CASSRTGRTNTEAFF. The entire variable domain, with the rest obtained from reference TRBV7-2 and TRBJ1-1, is as follows: GAGVSQSPSNKVTEKGKDVELRCDPISGHTALYWYRQSLGQGLEFLIYFQGNSAPDKSGLPSDRFSAERTGGSVSTLTIQRTQQEDSAVYLCASSRTGRTNTEAFFGQGTRLTVV.